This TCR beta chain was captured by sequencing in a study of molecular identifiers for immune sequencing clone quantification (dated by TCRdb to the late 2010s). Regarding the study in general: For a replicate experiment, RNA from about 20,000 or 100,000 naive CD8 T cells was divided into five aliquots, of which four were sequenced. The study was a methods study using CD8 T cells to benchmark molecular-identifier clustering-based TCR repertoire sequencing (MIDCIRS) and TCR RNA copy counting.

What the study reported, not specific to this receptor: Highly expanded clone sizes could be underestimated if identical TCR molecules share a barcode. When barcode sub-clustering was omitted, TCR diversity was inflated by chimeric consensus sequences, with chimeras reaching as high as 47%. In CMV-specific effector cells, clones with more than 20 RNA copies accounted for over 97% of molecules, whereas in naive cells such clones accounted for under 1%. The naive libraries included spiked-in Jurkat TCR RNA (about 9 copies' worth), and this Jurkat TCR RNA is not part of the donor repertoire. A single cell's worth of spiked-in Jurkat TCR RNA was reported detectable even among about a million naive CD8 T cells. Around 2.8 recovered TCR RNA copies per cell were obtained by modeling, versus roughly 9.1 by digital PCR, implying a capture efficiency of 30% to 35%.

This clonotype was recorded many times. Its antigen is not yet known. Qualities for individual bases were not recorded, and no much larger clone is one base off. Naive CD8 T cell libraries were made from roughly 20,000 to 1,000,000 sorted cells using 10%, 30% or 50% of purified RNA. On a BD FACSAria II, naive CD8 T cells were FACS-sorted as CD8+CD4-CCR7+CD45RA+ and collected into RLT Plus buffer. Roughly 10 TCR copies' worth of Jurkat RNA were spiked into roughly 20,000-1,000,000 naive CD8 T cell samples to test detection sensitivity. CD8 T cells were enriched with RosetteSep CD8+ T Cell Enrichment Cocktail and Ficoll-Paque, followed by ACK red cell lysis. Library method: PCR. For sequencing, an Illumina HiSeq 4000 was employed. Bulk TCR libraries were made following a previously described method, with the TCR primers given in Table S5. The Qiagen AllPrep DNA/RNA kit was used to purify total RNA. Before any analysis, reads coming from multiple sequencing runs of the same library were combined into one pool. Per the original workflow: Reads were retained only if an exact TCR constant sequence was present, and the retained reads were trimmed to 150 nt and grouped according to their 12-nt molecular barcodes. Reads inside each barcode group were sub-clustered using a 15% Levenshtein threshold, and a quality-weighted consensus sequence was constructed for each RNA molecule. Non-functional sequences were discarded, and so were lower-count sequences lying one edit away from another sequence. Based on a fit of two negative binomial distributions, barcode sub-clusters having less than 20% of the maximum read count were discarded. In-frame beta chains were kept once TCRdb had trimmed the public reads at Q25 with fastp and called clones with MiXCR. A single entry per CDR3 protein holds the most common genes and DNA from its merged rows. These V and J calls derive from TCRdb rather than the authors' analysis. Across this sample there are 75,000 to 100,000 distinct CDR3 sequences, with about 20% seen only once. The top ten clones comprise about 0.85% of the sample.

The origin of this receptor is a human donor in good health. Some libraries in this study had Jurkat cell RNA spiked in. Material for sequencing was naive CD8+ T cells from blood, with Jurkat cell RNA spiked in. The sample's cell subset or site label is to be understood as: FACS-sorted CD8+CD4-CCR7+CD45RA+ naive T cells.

The bases are TGTGCCAGCAGCCCCATGGATGGTACAGATACGCAGTATTTT. This translates into CASSPMDGTDTQYF. This sequence uses TRBV9 and TRBJ2-3, with the D gene uncertain. The V and J ends are trimmed by 4 bases and 3 bases, leaving 12 bases between them. Looking up the germline V gene yields CDR1 SGDLS and CDR2 YYNGEE. Including the terminal cysteine and phenylalanine, the CDR3 comprises 14 residues. Of all the DNA, just the CDR3 is kept, 42 bases in frame from base 1.